Described below is a single T cell receptor (beta chain) sequence and its context. Patients at the Seattle site were enrolled during active infection and followed longitudinally. The sample is drawn from a study of blood T cell repertoires in COVID-19. Study information: Samples taken during acute and convalescent COVID-19 were collected in the United States, Italy and Spain. From T cells, B-cell-depleted T cells, or PBMCs came the material, which was cDNA or gDNA.

The CDR3 is 16 residues long. Deletions cut 4 bases from V and 0 bases from J, with 13 bases between. Germline CDR1 reads LGHDT; CDR2 reads YNNKEL (reference sequence). In the original processing: Cell counts per sample came from amplifying reference gene primers. TCRdb's copy holds only in-frame clones and misses some; the assay was immunoSEQ multiplex PCR. V, J and clone size were drawn from that table, and D and trimming were deduced from the DNA. In the table there are some 330,000 clones, about nine tenths of which are singletons. The receptor was isolated from a woman aged 25 to 45 with COVID-19, enrolled during active disease. Material: peripheral blood. V gene TRBV3-1 (or the pseudogene TRBV3-2) combines with J gene TRBJ2-1; TRBD2 might be the D (6 bases). The CDR3 spells CASSPATSHSYNEQFF. The CDR3 nucleotides are TGTGCCAGCAGCCCGGCGACTAGTCACTCCTACAATGAGCAGTTCTTC.